This T cell receptor (beta chain) was captured by sequencing in a study of blood T cell repertoires in COVID-19. Study-level information: COVID-19 samples, acute and convalescent, were from the United States, Italy and Spain. T cells, B-cell-depleted T cells, or PBMCs supplied cDNA or gDNA.

The CDR3 spans 14 residues. Germline CDR1 is MDHEN and CDR2 is SYDVKM. The V segment lost 5 bases and the J segment 3 bases; nucleotides outside the gene matches: 6. This clone came up once. In the original workflow: Amplifying reference gene primers gave estimates of nucleated cell counts. Produced via immunoSEQ multiplex PCR; TCRdb's table is partial and in-frame only. V and J calls and clone size are copied from that table; D and trimming were computed from the DNA. In the table there are about 320,000 clones, around 86% of which are singletons. Input material: peripheral blood. This chain uses TRBV28 with TRBJ2-7; 8 bases map to TRBD2. The receptor was derived from a woman aged 50 to 60 with acute or convalescent COVID-19. The CDR3 bases are TGTGCCAGCAGTCAACAGCGGGAGAGCTACGAGCAGTACTTC. Translating gives CASSQQRESYEQYF. The full variable domain, with the rest looked up from reference TRBV28 and TRBJ2-7, is DVKVTQSSRYLVKRTGEKVFLECVQDMDHENMFWYRQDPGLGLRLIYFSYDVKMKEKGDIPEGYSVSREKKERFSLILESASTNQTSMYLCASSQQRESYEQYFGPGTRLTVT.